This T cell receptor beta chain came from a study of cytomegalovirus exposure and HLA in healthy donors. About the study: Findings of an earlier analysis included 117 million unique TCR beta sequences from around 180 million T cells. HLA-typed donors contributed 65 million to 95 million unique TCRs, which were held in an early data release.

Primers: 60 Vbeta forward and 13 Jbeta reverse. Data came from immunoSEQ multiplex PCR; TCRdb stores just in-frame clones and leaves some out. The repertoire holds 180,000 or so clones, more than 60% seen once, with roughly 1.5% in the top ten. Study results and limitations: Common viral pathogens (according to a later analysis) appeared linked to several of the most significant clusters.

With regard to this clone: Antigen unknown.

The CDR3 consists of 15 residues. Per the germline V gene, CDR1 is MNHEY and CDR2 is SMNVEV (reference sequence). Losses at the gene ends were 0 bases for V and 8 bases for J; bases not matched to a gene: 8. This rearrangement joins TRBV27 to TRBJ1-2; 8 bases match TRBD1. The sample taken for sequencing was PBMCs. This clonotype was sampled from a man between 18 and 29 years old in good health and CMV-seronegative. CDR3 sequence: CASSLSGRGRWGYTF. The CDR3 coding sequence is TGTGCCAGCAGTTTATCCGGCAGGGGGCGTTGGGGCTACACCTTC.